The clone carrying this T cell receptor beta chain was found once. Participants reported their clinical history, and cohort assignment relied on those reports. In the original workflow: Amplifying reference gene primers gave estimates of nucleated cell counts. Repertoires were generated with immunoSEQ multiplex PCR, while TCRdb's copy carries only in-frame clones and drops some. V, J and clone size derive from that table, while D and trimming were established from the DNA sequence. Among some 300,000 clones listed, approximately 89% were seen once. This sample is drawn from a study of blood T cell repertoires in COVID-19. Study details: Acute-phase and convalescent COVID-19 samples originated in the United States, Italy and Spain.

Sequencing was performed on PBMCs or T cells enriched from blood (not recorded which). The sequence came from a woman aged 45 to 65 who had been exposed to COVID-19.

CDR3 in DNA: TGCGCCAGCAGCTCGGGACAGTTACAAGAGACCCAGTACTTC. Protein: CASSSGQLQETQYF. The genes are TRBV5-1 and TRBJ2-5; 7 nucleotides match TRBD1. There are 14 residues in the CDR3. Germline V CDR1 and CDR2: SGHRS, YFSETQ. The V gene end was trimmed by 3 bases and the J gene end by 2 bases; junction bases not matched to a gene: 4.